The text below deals with one T cell receptor beta chain. Only in-frame clones appear in the TCRdb table, and some are missing; sequencing was by immunoSEQ multiplex PCR. Of 200,000 or so clones in the sample, 80% to 90% were seen once. The CDR3 has 12 residues. The ends were cut back, 5 bases at V and 5 bases at J, with 9 bases in the middle. The germline V gene has CDR1 SGHNT and CDR2 YENEEA. These data come from a study of blood T cell repertoires in COVID-19. In the study overall: Recovered status applied to Cohort 3 donors who had two consecutive negative PCRs. It also applied to those with clearance or with symptom resolution. Sites across the United States, Italy and Spain contributed samples from acute and convalescent COVID-19. From T cells, B-cell-depleted T cells, or PBMCs came the material, which was cDNA or gDNA.

Participants' own reports of clinical history determined their cohort assignment. This TCR was sampled from a young man in a cohort exposed to, infected with or recovered from COVID-19 (not recorded which). This chain links TRBV11-3 with TRBJ2-5, with TRBD1 as a possible D gene (5 bases). The source material was PBMCs or T cells enriched from blood (not recorded which). The CDR3 loop is CASSANRETQYF. The CDR3 DNA reads as TGTGCCAGCAGCGCAAACAGGGAGACCCAGTACTTC.